Listed here is a single T cell receptor beta chain. This clonotype was observed a handful of times. Its antigen is not yet known. There are no base qualities to consult, and no much larger clone falls within one base. The sample originates from a study of T cells after yellow fever vaccination (dated by TCRdb to 2018 to 2020). For the wider study: The SMART-Seq v4 Ultra Low Input RNA kit was used to prepare libraries from fractions with low cell numbers. To follow T-cell clones before and after primary and booster YFV17D yellow fever vaccination, bulk TCR alpha and beta repertoires were sequenced over time. Two healthy male donors, one aged 18 to 29 and one aged 30 to 40 years, made up the cohort. Blood was drawn at multiple timepoints before and after primary and secondary immunization, with bulk PBMC replicates and cell subsets isolated. The paper as a whole reports these results and caveats: The secondary T-cell response was found to be weaker but faster than the primary response, with a peak reached on day 5 rather than on day 15. FACS-sorted repertoires could contain abundant contaminating clonotypes from the bulk population, so computational filtering was required. The study included only a couple of donors, which limits how far the findings can be generalized. A small share of clonotypes occurred in both CD4 and CD8 compartments, likely arising from convergent recombination. After the booster, most clones that had expanded after primary vaccination were detected again (around 97% of CD4 and around 88% of CD8), suggesting broad maintenance of memory.

The germline V gene (reference sequence) sets CDR1 to LGHDT and CDR2 to YNNKEL. V and J are truncated by 3 bases and 8 bases respectively, leaving an intervening sequence of 10 bases. From its cysteine to its phenylalanine, the CDR3 spans 12 amino acids. The entry retains the CDR3 DNA only, 36 bases that are in frame from base 1. According to the study, the label for this sample's treatment or condition signals: live attenuated yellow fever vaccine strain. At each blood-draw timepoint, two biological replicates of bulk PBMCs were collected. PBMCs were isolated from peripheral blood using a standard Ficoll-Paque protocol. RNA was extracted with TriZol from bulk PBMCs, CD4 and CD8 fractions, and dextramer-positive and dextramer-negative fractions. TCR cDNA was made using 5'RACE template switching, a step that added a universal primer site and unique molecular identifiers. cDNA synthesis was primed from both the TCR alpha and TCR beta constant segments. Two PCR steps were used to amplify libraries, with sample barcodes and sequencing adapters being added in the second step. Sequencing of libraries was done on Illumina HiSeq 2500 (2x100 bp) or NovaSeq (2x150 bp). In the authors' own workflow: Demultiplexing of reads and collapsing into UMI consensus sequences were performed with MIGEC, and V(D)J alignment was carried out with MiXCR. Clonotypes responding to the vaccine were identified with edgeR on replicate PBMC samples, with the criteria of FDR below 0.01 and a log2 fold change above 5 up to day 15. Each bulk clonotype was labeled CD4 or CD8 based on which sequenced repertoire, CD4 or CD8, contained the clonotype at higher abundance. TCRdb trimmed the raw reads at Q25, called clones with MiXCR and kept productive beta chains. Rows matching on CDR3 protein sequence are summarized as one entry with the most common DNA and genes. TCRdb assigned the V and J calls; the authors' analysis was not used. The sample table lists fewer than 450,000 distinct CDR3 sequences, around 10% of them with a count of one. The top ten clones comprise roughly 18% of the sample.

The chain couples TRBV3-1 to TRBJ1-2; the D gene remains uncertain. The source material was PBMCs, sampled on the day of the first yellow fever vaccination. The receptor comes from a man between 18 and 29 years old who received the YFV17D yellow fever vaccine. The CDR3 protein: CASSHGLGGYTF. The sequenced DNA: TGTGCCAGCAGCCACGGATTGGGAGGCTACACCTTC.